Sequencing of this TCR beta chain was carried out in a study of OX40 agonist ivuxolimab in advanced cancers. Study-wide context: Under the entry rules, prior anti-PD-1, anti-PD-L1 or anti-CTLA-4 therapy was allowed, and about 40% had some. Overall study results and limits: The study observed clonal expansion of CD4+ and CD8+ blood T cells by week 6 at 0.1 to 3.0 mg/kg. Among T cells, CD8+ cells averaged more expanded clones than CD4+ cells.

CDR3 length: 16 amino acids. Looked up from germline, CDR1 is SGDLS and CDR2 is YYNGEE. V dropped 9 bases and J dropped 5 bases, with 26 bases sitting between them. A remark on this clone: Antigen specificity is unknown.

Repertoires were generated with immunoSEQ multiplex PCR, while TCRdb's copy carries only in-frame clones and drops some. The profile shows some 86,000 clones, 90% of them singletons. The material sequenced was CD4+ or CD8+ T cells sorted from blood, taken in a trial of the OX40 agonist ivuxolimab. This rearrangement joins TRBV9 to TRBJ2-5; a weak D match, TRBD2 (5 bases). The clonotype originates from an adult with an advanced solid tumor such as melanoma, head and neck, liver or kidney cancer. Written as DNA, the CDR3 is TGTGCCACCTCTGTGGATGCTTTCGCGGGCCAGGAGACCCAGTACTTC. This sequence encodes CATSVDAFAGQETQYF. Complete variable domain (other parts from reference TRBV9 and TRBJ2-5): DSGVTQTPKHLITATGQRVTLRCSPRSGDLSVYWYQQSLDQGLQFLIQYYNGEERAKGNILERFSAQQFPDLHSELNLSSLELGDSALYFCATSVDAFAGQETQYFGPGTRLLVL.